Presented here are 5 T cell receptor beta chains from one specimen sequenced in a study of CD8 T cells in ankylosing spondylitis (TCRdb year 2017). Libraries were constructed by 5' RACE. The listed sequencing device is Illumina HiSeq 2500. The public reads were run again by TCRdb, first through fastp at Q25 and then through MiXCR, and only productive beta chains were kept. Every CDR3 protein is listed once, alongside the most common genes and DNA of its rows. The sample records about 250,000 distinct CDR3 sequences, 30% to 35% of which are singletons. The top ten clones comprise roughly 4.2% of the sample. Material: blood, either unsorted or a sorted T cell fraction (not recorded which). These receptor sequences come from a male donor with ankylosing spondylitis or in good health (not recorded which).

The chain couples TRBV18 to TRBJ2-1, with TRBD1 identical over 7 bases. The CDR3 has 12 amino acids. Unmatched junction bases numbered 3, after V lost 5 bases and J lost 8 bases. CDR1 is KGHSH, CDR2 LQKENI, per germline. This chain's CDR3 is CASSSQGDEQFF. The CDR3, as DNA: TGTGCCAGCTCATCCCAGGGGGATGAGCAGTTCTTC.

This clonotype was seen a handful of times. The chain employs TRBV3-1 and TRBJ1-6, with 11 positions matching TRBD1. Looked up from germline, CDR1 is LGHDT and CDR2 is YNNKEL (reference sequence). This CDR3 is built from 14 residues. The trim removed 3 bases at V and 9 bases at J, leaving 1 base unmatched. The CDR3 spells CASSHGTGGSPLHF. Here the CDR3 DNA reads TGTGCCAGCAGCCACGGGACAGGGGGTTCACCCCTCCACTTT. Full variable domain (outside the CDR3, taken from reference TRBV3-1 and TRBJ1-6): DTAVSQTPKYLVTQMGNDKSIKCEQNLGHDTMYWYKQDSKKFLKIMFSYNNKELIINETVPNRFSPKSPDKAHLNLHINSLELGDSAVYFCASSHGTGGSPLHFGNGTRLTVT.

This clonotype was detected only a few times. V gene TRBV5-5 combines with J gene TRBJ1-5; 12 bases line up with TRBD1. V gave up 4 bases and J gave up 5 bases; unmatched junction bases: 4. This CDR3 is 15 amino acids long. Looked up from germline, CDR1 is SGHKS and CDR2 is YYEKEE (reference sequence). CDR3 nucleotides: TGTGCCAGCAGCGCCGGGACAGGGGGCTATCAGCCCCAGCATTTT. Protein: CASSAGTGGYQPQHF.

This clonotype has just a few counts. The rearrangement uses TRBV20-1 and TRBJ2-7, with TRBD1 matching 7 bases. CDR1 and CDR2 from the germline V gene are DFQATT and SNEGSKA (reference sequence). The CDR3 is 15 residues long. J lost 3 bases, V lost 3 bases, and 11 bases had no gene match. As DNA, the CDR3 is TGCAGTGCTAGGTCCTTACAGGGGATGTACTACGAGCAGTACTTC. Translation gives CSARSLQGMYYEQYF.

The CDR3 region is CASSPSPGFEKLFF. The CDR3 coding sequence is TGTGCCAGCAGCCCCTCTCCGGGATTTGAGAAACTGTTTTTT. The V call is TRBV3-1, the J call TRBJ1-4; D remains unclear. CDR3 size: 14 residues. The germline CDR1 and CDR2 sequences are LGHDT and YNNKEL (reference sequence). V was trimmed by 4 bases and J by 11 bases, leaving 17 bases between them.